The present entry profiles one T cell receptor (beta chain) with its context. Its antigen is undetermined. This entry is derived from a study of T cells in Graves' hyperthyroidism and ophthalmopathy. General observations from the study: Separating ophthalmopathy from stable hyperthyroidism was achieved by a 13 V-J model.

Each person with ophthalmopathy scored at least 3 on the Clinical Activity Score, reached NOSPECS grade 4 or higher, and had been ill under 3 months. The CDR3 sequence is 17 residues long. The junction had 11 bases not matched to a gene; V was cut back by 1 base and J by 6 bases. Germline V CDR1 and CDR2: SGHRS, YFSETQ. The source material, RNA transcripts, was used to amplify TCR beta CDR3 regions. An initial round of RT-PCR targeting the TCR CDR3 relied on the HTBI primer set. Each CDR3 protein gets one entry after TCRdb re-called the multiplex PCR reads with MiXCR. The sample contains approximately 300,000 distinct CDR3 sequences, about 18% of which appear only once.

Sequenced material: blood. The TCR comes from a woman aged 55-69 years with Graves' ophthalmopathy. J is TRBJ2-2 and V is TRBV5-1; 8 bases fit TRBD2. In DNA form, the CDR3 reads TGCGCCAGCAGCTTGAGGTCAGCGGGAGAGCTTCCCGGGGAGCTGTTTTTT. This codes for CASSLRSAGELPGELFF.